This T cell receptor beta chain derives from a study of T cells in Graves' hyperthyroidism and ophthalmopathy (dated by TCRdb to between 2018 and 2021). At the level of the whole study: Peripheral blood was sampled at the time of initial diagnosis, prior to any treatment. Thyroid tissue and blood T-cell repertoires from several Graves' hyperthyroidism patients were also compared in the study. Prospective prediction of ophthalmopathy was tested in an independent validation cohort of some 20 hyperthyroidism patients and around 16 patients who later progressed to ophthalmopathy. The roughly 90 discovery patients were divided at random into training and test sets in a 7:3 ratio. After sampling, hyperthyroidism patients received methimazole starting at 30 mg daily, and ophthalmopathy patients received high-dose intravenous methylprednisolone. To identify distinguishing TCR V-J signatures, a discovery cohort of 90 to 100 patients was used, comprising fewer than 45 with Graves' ophthalmopathy and 55 to 65 with stable Graves' hyperthyroidism. The paper reports TCR Vbeta CDR3 sequencing of roughly 140 peripheral blood samples: around 41 ophthalmopathy, under 85 hyperthyroidism and 17 progressor patients.

Taken from cysteine to phenylalanine, the CDR3 has 18 residues. Just the 54-base CDR3 DNA is kept, in frame starting at base 1. Trimming accounts for 4 bases at V and 2 bases at J, while the number of junction bases matched to no gene is 12. CDR1 and CDR2 are drawn from the germline V gene: SGHTA, FQGTGA. What the authors observed across the whole study: In cross-validation, a model built on a 13 V-J signature told ophthalmopathy apart from stable hyperthyroidism with 87.88% sensitivity and around 81% specificity, and in testing the same model reached 80%/75%. Most expanded thyroid clonotypes (frequency above 0.001) were also detected in blood, a finding suggesting that blood repertoires may reflect thyroid immune responses. Sample size was not statistically predetermined, and investigators were not blinded to group allocation. In validation, progression to ophthalmopathy was predicted by the model with about 70% sensitivity and roughly 76% specificity, a median of around 5.9 months before onset.

Amplification of TCR beta CDR3 regions was carried out from RNA transcripts. The first round of RT-PCR for the TCR CDR3 was performed with the HTBI primer set and the Qiagen OneStep RT-PCR kit. A second multiplex PCR round built the libraries, followed by size selection and purification. Sequencing of the libraries was done on an Illumina HiSeq2000 using paired-end 100 bp reads. The source study handled its data this way. Raw data were processed with SOAPnuke, discarding reads with adapters, uncalled bases, mean Phred below 15, or no exact constant-primer or identifier match. COPE v1.2.5 was used to merge high-quality paired reads, and clonotypes were defined as unique nucleotide sequences. MiTCR v1.1 was used to align clonotypes to the IMGT TRBV, TRBD and TRBJ reference segments. The analysis was restricted to V-J combinations with a frequency above 0.0001, which together covered 98% to 99.2% of the repertoires. The TCS score was defined as F50 (clonal expansion) divided by E x V (chaos), with BLOSUM62-based TCRdist calculated between CDR3 peptides within each V-J. Welch's t-statistics and random forest reduced around 550 V-J features to 13, which were used in a naive Bayes classifier (R e1071). TCRdb took the public reads, trimmed them with fastp at Q25, ran MiXCR for clone calling and kept in-frame beta chains. Duplicate CDR3 protein sequences are folded into a single record with the most common DNA and genes. TCRdb's processing, not the authors', yielded these V and J calls. The sample table contains about 510,000 distinct CDR3 sequences; only one count was recorded for around 15% of them. Jointly, the top ten make up approximately 13% of the sample.

This clonotype has a count of ten or more. There is no known antigen for this receptor. Per-base quality was not reported, and no clone a single base away is much larger than it. Graves' hyperthyroidism was defined as stable when no progression to ophthalmopathy occurred over 18 months of follow-up. Hyperthyroidism patients were newly diagnosed, had a disease duration of under 2 months, and were aged 18 to 65 years. Patients with uncontrolled infections, other autoimmune diseases, pregnancy or lactation were excluded. Diagnoses relied on clinical symptoms, serum thyroxine and TRAb, thyroid ultrasound and orbital computed tomography. PBMCs were isolated from approximately 10 ml of fresh peripheral blood by Ficoll-Paque density gradient centrifugation. Total RNA was extracted with Trizol reagent, and quality was checked on an Agilent 2100 Bioanalyzer.

The material sequenced was blood. This clonotype was sampled from a woman in her forties with Graves' hyperthyroidism. The chain was built from TRBV7-3 and TRBJ1-4; TRBD1 fits 8 bases in the junction. CDR3 loop: CASSSPVQGAQTNEKLFF. The DNA is TGTGCCAGCAGCTCACCCGTTCAGGGGGCGCAGACTAATGAAAAACTGTTTTTT. Joined to the reference TRBV7-3 and TRBJ1-4 proteins, this CDR3 gives the full variable domain: GAGVSQTPSNKVTEKGKYVELRCDPISGHTALYWYRQSLGQGPEFLIYFQGTGAADDSGLPNDRFFAVRPEGSVSTLKIQRTERGDSAVYLCASSSPVQGAQTNEKLFFGSGTQLSVL.